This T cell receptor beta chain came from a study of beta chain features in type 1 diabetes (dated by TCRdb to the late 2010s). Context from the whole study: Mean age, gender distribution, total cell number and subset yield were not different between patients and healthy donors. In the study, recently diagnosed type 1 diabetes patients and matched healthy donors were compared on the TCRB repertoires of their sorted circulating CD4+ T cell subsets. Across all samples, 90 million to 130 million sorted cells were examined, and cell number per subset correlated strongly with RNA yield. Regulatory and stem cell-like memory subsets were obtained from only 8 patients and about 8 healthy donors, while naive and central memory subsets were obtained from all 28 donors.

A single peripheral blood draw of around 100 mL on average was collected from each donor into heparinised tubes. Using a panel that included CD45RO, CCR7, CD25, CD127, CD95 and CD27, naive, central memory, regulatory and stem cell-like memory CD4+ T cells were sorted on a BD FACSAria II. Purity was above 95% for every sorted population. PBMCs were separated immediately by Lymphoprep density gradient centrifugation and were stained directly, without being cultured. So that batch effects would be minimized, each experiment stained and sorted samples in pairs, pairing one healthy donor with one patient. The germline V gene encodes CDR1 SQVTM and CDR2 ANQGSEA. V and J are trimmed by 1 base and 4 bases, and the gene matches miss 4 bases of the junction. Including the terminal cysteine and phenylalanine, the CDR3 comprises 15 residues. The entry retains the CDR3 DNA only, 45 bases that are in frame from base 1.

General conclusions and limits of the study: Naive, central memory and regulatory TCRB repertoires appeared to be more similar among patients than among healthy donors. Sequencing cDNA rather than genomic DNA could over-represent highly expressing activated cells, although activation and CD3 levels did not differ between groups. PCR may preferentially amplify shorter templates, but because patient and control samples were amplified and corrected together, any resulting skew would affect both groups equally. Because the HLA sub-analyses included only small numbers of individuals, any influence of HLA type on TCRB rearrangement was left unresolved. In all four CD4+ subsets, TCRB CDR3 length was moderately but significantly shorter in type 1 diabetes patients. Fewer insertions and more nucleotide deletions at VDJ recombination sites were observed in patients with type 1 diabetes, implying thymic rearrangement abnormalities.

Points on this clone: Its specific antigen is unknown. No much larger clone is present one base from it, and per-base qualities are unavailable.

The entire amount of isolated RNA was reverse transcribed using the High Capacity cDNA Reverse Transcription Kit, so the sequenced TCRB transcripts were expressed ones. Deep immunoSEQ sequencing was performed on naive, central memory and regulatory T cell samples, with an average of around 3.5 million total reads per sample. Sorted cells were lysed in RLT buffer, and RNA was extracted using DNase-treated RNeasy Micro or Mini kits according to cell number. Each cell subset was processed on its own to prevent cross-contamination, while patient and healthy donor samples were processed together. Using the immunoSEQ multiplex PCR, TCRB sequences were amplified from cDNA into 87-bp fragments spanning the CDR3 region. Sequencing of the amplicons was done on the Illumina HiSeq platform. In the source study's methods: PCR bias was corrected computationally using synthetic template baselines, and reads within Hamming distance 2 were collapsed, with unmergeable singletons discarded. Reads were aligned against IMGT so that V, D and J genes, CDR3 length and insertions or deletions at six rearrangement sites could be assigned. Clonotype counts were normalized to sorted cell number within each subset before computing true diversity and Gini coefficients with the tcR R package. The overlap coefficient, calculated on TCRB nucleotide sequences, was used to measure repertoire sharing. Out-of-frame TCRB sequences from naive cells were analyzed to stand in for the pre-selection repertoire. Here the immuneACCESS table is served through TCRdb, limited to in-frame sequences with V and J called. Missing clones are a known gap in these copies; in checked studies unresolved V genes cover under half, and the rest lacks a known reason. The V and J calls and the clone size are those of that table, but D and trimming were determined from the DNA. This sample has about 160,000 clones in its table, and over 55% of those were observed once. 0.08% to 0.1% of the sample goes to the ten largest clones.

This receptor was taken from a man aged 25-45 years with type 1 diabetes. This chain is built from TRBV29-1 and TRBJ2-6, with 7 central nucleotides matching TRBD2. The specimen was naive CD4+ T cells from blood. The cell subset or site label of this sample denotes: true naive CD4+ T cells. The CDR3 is CSVEASGNGANVLTF. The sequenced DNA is TGCAGCGTTGAAGCGAGCGGGAACGGGGCCAACGTCCTGACTTTC.